The 21 T cell receptor beta chains given below trace back to one sample, sequenced in a study of blood T cell repertoires in COVID-19. Produced via immunoSEQ multiplex PCR; TCRdb's table is partial and in-frame only. The repertoire consists of over 45,000 clones, with roughly 87% occurring once and the leading ten covering 6.5%. The sequenced material came from peripheral blood. These TCRs come from a man aged 50-60 years with active COVID-19.

This clone was counted only a few times. The chain employs TRBV5-4 and TRBJ2-7; TRBD2 is a possible D gene (5 bases). Trimming stripped 4 bases from V and 1 base from J, with 21 bases between. Germline CDR1 reads SGHNT; CDR2 reads YYREEE (reference sequence). The length of the CDR3 is 17 residues. Here the CDR3 DNA reads TGTGCCAGCAGCCCCCTGGGTGGAAGCGGAAATTCCTACGAGCAGTACTTC. It specifies CASSPLGGSGNSYEQYF.

This clone was observed a single time. This chain links TRBV5-1 with TRBJ2-3; D possibly corresponds to TRBD2 (5 bases). CDR1 and CDR2 from the germline V gene are SGHRS and YFSETQ. CDR3 length: 13 amino acids. V lost 1 base and J 4 bases, leaving 7 bases between the germline ends. CDR3 nucleotides: TGCGCCAGCAGCTTGAGCGGCGCAGATACGCAGTATTTT. As protein: CASSLSGADTQYF.

In its sample, this clone was seen once. The J gene is TRBJ1-1, the V gene TRBV19; possible D gene TRBD1, 5 bases. Trimming stripped 5 bases from V and 0 bases from J, with 13 bases between. Germline assignment: CDR1 LNHDA and CDR2 SQIVND (reference sequence). CDR3 size: 15 residues. The chain's CDR3 is CASSDSPTLNTEAFF. CDR3 bases: TGTGCCAGTAGTGACAGCCCGACATTGAACACTGAAGCTTTCTTT.

This clone occurred once. V usage is TRBV18 and J usage is TRBJ1-1, with D unclear. The V gene's germline CDR1 is KGHSH and CDR2 LQKENI. V lost 4 bases and J 2 bases, leaving 11 bases between the germline ends. The CDR3 sequence is 14 residues long. The CDR3 nucleotides read TGTGCCAGCTCACAGCAGGAATCCAACACTGAAGCTTTCTTT. Translation: CASSQQESNTEAFF.

The genes are TRBV7-8 and TRBJ1-2, with D possibly TRBD1 on 5 matching bases. The CDR3 extends over 15 amino acids. The germline CDR1 and CDR2 sequences are SGHVS and FQNEAQ. Trimming removed 6 bases at V and 6 bases at J, with 20 bases between. The DNA for the CDR3 is TGTGCCAGCAGTCAACTGTTGGCGGGGCGAGATGGCTACACCTTC. This encodes CASSQLLAGRDGYTF.

J is TRBJ1-1 and V is TRBV4-1, with D possibly being TRBD1 (5 bases). Trimming took 5 bases from V and 0 from J, leaving 10 bases between them. Germline-derived CDR1 and CDR2 are MGHRA and YSYEKL. The CDR3 spans 14 residues. Here the CDR3 reads CASSSAGLNTEAFF. In nucleotides, the CDR3 is TGCGCCAGCAGCTCCGCAGGGCTGAACACTGAAGCTTTCTTT.

The chain is built from TRBV14 and TRBJ2-5, with D hard to call. The CDR3 consists of 14 residues. CDR1 and CDR2 (germline): SGHDN, FVKESK. V was clipped by 4 bases and J by 5 bases, with 14 bases between them. The CDR3 is CASSLRALWETQYF. As DNA, the CDR3 is TGTGCCAGCAGCCTTCGAGCGTTATGGGAGACCCAGTACTTC.

This clone has only one observation. The chain recombines TRBV5-8 with TRBJ2-5; TRBD1 matches 8 bases. This CDR3 spans 18 amino acids. Germline V gene lookup returns CDR1 SGHTS and CDR2 YDEGEE. Trimming cost V 1 base and J 2 bases; bases outside gene matches: 13. The CDR3 sequence: CASSLLFGSNRGQETQYF. The CDR3 DNA sequence: TGTGCCAGCAGCTTGCTCTTCGGGTCGAACAGGGGGCAAGAGACCCAGTACTTC.

The chain recombines TRBV5-5 with TRBJ1-3; no firm D call. Germline V gives CDR1 SGHKS, CDR2 YYEKEE (reference sequence). Trimming left V 0 bases short and J 1 base short, with 5 bases between. The CDR3 spans 14 residues. CDR3 in DNA: TGTGCCAGCAGCTTGGGAGGTTCTGGAAACACCATATATTTT. Encoded protein: CASSLGGSGNTIYF.

This clone was picked up a small number of times. The rearrangement joins TRBV11-2 to TRBJ2-5; 8 bases agree with TRBD1. The CDR3 has 14 amino acids. V shed 5 bases, J shed 9 bases, and the junction held 11 bases outside the gene matches. The V gene's germline CDR1 is SGHAT and CDR2 FQNNGV. CDR3 DNA sequence: TGTGCCAGCAGCCCGGGACAGGTCGTGATGTCCCAGTACTTC. Protein: CASSPGQVVMSQYF.

This clone was seen once. J is TRBJ2-1 and V is TRBV2; D uncertain. The CDR3 length is 14 residues. CDR1 is SNHLY and CDR2 is FYNNEI in the germline V gene. Trimming took off 5 bases at V and 7 bases at J, with 15 bases between the two ends. The CDR3 bases are TGTGCCAGCAGTTCTTACCCTCCTAGGAATGAGCAGTTCTTC. It is translated as CASSSYPPRNEQFF.

This chain links TRBV6-5 with TRBJ1-1; TRBD1 matches 9 bases. Germline lookup yields CDR1 MNHEY and CDR2 SVGAGI. The CDR3 has 13 amino acids. The V gene end was trimmed by 7 bases and the J gene end by 11 bases; junction bases not matched to a gene: 11. CDR3 sequence reads: CASTSHRGRKAFF. CDR3 sequence (DNA): TGTGCCAGCACCTCCCACAGGGGGCGCAAGGCTTTCTTT.

The gene calls are TRBV10-1 and TRBJ2-2, with 9 bases aligning to TRBD1. Germline CDR1 WNHNN, CDR2 SYGVQD (reference sequence). There are 15 residues in the CDR3. Trimming took 4 bases from V and 6 from J; bases not matched to a gene: 6. CDR3 sequence (DNA): TGCGCCAGCAGTGCCCCGGGACAGGGTCCCGGGGAGCTGTTTTTT. Amino acid sequence: CASSAPGQGPGELFF.

This sequence joins TRBV6-6 and TRBJ2-1; D is perhaps TRBD2 (6 bases). Germline CDR1 is MNHNY and CDR2 is SVGAGI (reference sequence). Trimming removed 7 bases at V and 6 bases at J, with 16 bases between. The CDR3 is made up of 14 amino acids. The CDR3 DNA is TGTGCCAGCACCGGAGGGTCAATCCTCAATGAGCAGTTCTTC. Its translation is CASTGGSILNEQFF.

This clone was observed a handful of times. The chain couples TRBV6-5 to TRBJ1-1; TRBD1 aligns across 10 bases. Trimming took 6 bases from V and 8 from J; bases not matched to a gene: 9. Germline-derived CDR1 and CDR2 are MNHEY and SVGAGI. This CDR3 spans 14 amino acids. CDR3 DNA sequence: TGTGCCAGCAGACAGACAGGGGGCAGCAAAGAAGCTTTCTTT. It codes for CASRQTGGSKEAFF.

The chain carries TRBV5-6 and TRBJ1-2; possibly TRBD1 for D (5 bases). Trimming pared 1 base from V and 8 bases from J, leaving 12 bases between. CDR1 and CDR2 from the germline V gene are SGHDT and YYEEEE. This CDR3 is built from 13 residues. CDR3 nucleotides: TGTGCCAGCAGCTTGAGGGGCGAGGAAGGCTACACCTTC. This encodes CASSLRGEEGYTF. Based on the CDR3 plus reference TRBV5-6 and TRBJ1-2, the full variable domain is DAGVTQSPTHLIKTRGQQVTLRCSPKSGHDTVSWYQQALGQGPQFIFQYYEEEERQRGNFPDRFSGHQFPNYSSELNVNALLLGDSALYLCASSLRGEEGYTFGSGTRLTVV.

The chain links TRBV9 to TRBJ2-3, with a possible D match to TRBD2 (6 bases). The CDR3 is 14 amino acids. Germline lookup yields CDR1 SGDLS and CDR2 YYNGEE. The V end lost 3 bases, the J end lost 5 bases, and 13 bases lay between the germline ends. CDR3 nucleotides: TGTGCCAGCAGCGGCTGGAGGGGTGGAGATACGCAGTATTTT. Residues: CASSGWRGGDTQYF.

This clone has just a few counts. This chain connects TRBV3-1 (or the pseudogene TRBV3-2) to TRBJ1-1; no clear D gene. From germline, CDR1 is LGHDT and CDR2 YNNKEL (reference sequence). Trimming pared 1 base from V and 8 bases from J, leaving 5 bases between. The CDR3 extends over 11 amino acids. The CDR3 DNA is TGTGCCAGCAGCCAAGCGTCCGAAGCTTTCTTT. It yields the protein CASSQASEAFF.

The V gene is TRBV5-1, the J gene TRBJ2-5; 10 nucleotides match TRBD1. CDR1 and CDR2 from the germline V gene are SGHRS and YFSETQ. The CDR3 is 14 amino acids. The junction had 1 base not matched to a gene; V was cut back by 0 bases and J by 5 bases. This CDR3 is CASSLEGQGETQYF. The CDR3 DNA follows: TGCGCCAGCAGCTTGGAGGGACAGGGGGAGACCCAGTACTTC.

The table lists this clone with a count of one. V usage is TRBV5-5 and J usage is TRBJ1-1; a possible D gene is TRBD1 (5 bases). V was pared by 0 bases and J by 5 bases, with 11 bases between. CDR1 is SGHKS and CDR2 is YYEKEE in the germline V gene (reference sequence). This CDR3 comprises 14 residues. CDR3 residues: CASSLGQGRTEAFF. The DNA for the CDR3 is TGTGCCAGCAGCTTGGGCCAGGGTCGTACTGAAGCTTTCTTT.

In its sample, this clone was seen a few times. V gene TRBV30 combines with J gene TRBJ2-2, with D possibly TRBD1 on 6 matching bases. The length of the CDR3 is 14 residues. Germline V gives CDR1 GTSNPN, CDR2 SVGIG (reference sequence). Trimming cost V 3 bases and J 1 base, with 9 bases left between them. The CDR3 nucleotides are TGTGCCTGGAGCGGGACACTGAACACCGGGGAGCTGTTTTTT. Its translation: CAWSGTLNTGELFF.